The TCR beta chain under discussion was sequenced for a study of T cells after yellow fever vaccination. Study-level findings and limits: Abundant bulk-population clonotypes could contaminate the FACS-sorted repertoires.

In germline, CDR1 is SGHVS, CDR2 FQNEAQ. CDR3 length: 15 amino acids. The V end lost 0 bases, the J end lost 4 bases, and 13 bases lay between the germline ends. By 5'RACE template switching, TCR cDNA was produced, with a universal primer site and UMIs added in the process. TCRdb passed the 5' RACE reads through MiXCR, listing each CDR3 protein once. The repertoire consists of 200,000 to 300,000 distinct CDR3 sequences, with 6.7% occurring once and the leading ten covering around 1.1%. Only a few counts were recorded for this clonotype. The antigen remains undetermined. V is TRBV7-8 and J is TRBJ2-7; no reliable D call. Sequencing was performed on CD4+ T cells sorted from PBMCs, taken on the day of the yellow fever booster vaccination. The receptor was isolated from a man aged 25-40 years who received the YFV17D yellow fever vaccine. This chain's CDR3 is CASSLASAVRYEQYF. In nucleotides, the CDR3 is TGTGCCAGCAGCTTAGCGTCGGCAGTTAGATACGAGCAGTACTTC.